These 31 T cell receptor beta chains were sequenced from one sample in a study of CD8+CD57+ T cells in acquired aplastic anemia. Flow cytometry had shown expanded CD8+CD57+ cells in the patients chosen for sequencing. Investigators profiled TCR beta VDJ and CDR3 from genomic DNA template. TCRdb used MiXCR to reprocess the reads, holding one entry per CDR3 protein. The sample has about 54,000 distinct CDR3 sequences, around 57% seen once. The sequencing input was sorted CD4+, CD8+, or CD8+CD57+ T cells (not recorded which) from PBMCs. These receptors came from a human donor with aplastic anemia.

As DNA, the CDR3 is TGTGCCAGCAGTGAATACCAGCAAGAGACCCAGTACTTC. Its translation: CASSEYQQETQYF. The chain links TRBV25-1 to TRBJ2-5; D is unresolved. With 0 bases removed from V and 2 bases from J, the gap between germline ends came to 4 bases. The CDR3 runs 13 residues. CDR1 is MGHDK, CDR2 SYGVNS, per germline. The variable domain in full, with the rest retrieved from reference TRBV25-1 and TRBJ2-5, is EADIYQTPRYLVIGTGKKITLECSQTMGHDKMYWYQQDPGMELHLIHYSYGVNSTEKGDLSSESTVSRIRTEHFPLTLESARPSHTSQYLCASSEYQQETQYFGPGTRLLVL.

The sample holds many counts of this clonotype. The V and J genes are TRBV13 and TRBJ2-5; D tentatively reads TRBD1 or TRBD2 (5 bases each). The V gene's germline CDR1 is PRHDT and CDR2 FYEKMQ (reference sequence). V lost 3 bases, J lost 5 bases, and 10 bases lay in between. The CDR3 contains 13 residues. This chain's CDR3 is CASSLGVGETQYF. CDR3 coding DNA: TGTGCCAGCAGCTTGGGGGTCGGGGAGACCCAGTACTTC.

The gene calls are TRBV19 and TRBJ1-1; TRBD1 is a possible D gene (5 bases). The V end was cut by 6 bases, the J end by 0 bases, with 11 bases between. CDR3 length: 14 amino acids. CDR1 LNHDA and CDR2 SQIVND come from the germline V gene (reference sequence). For the CDR3, the DNA is TGTGCCAGTAGCACAGGACGGATGAACACTGAAGCTTTCTTT. It encodes CASSTGRMNTEAFF.

The V call is TRBV25-1, the J call TRBJ1-1; D ambiguous. V gave up 1 base and J gave up 6 bases, with 6 bases separating them. The CDR3 is made up of 12 amino acids. Germline V gives CDR1 MGHDK, CDR2 SYGVNS. The CDR3 is CASSEWAAEAFF. CDR3 in DNA: TGTGCCAGCAGTGAATGGGCGGCTGAAGCTTTCTTT.

V is TRBV29-1 and J is TRBJ1-1; D uncertain. V lost 7 bases, J lost 5 bases, and 11 bases lay in between. This CDR3 contains 11 residues. Germline CDR1 and CDR2: SQVTM and ANQGSEA. CDR3 nucleotides: TGCAGCGGGGAGTCGTGGACTGAAGCTTTCTTT. Translating it yields CSGESWTEAFF.

The V call is TRBV7-4, the J call TRBJ2-7; unclear D gene. Germline CDR1 reads SGHVT; CDR2 reads SQSDAQ. Trimming cost V 3 bases and J 3 bases, with 9 bases left between them. The CDR3 is 13 residues long. The DNA for the CDR3 is TGTGCCAGCAGCTTCAATGGTGGCTACGAGCAGTACTTC. Translated: CASSFNGGYEQYF.

This clonotype has ten or more counts. The chain recombines TRBV9 with TRBJ1-1; maybe TRBD1 (6 bases). Trimming stripped 1 base from V and 6 bases from J, with 13 bases between. CDR1 and CDR2 (germline): SGDLS, YYNGEE. This CDR3 contains 14 residues. This CDR3 is CASSVTGNSAEAFF. CDR3 nucleotides: TGTGCCAGCAGCGTAACAGGGAACTCTGCTGAAGCTTTCTTT.

This clonotype came up many times. The rearrangement uses TRBV20-1 and TRBJ1-4; 7 bases are shared with TRBD1. The CDR3 extends over 15 amino acids. Germline V gives CDR1 DFQATT, CDR2 SNEGSKA (reference sequence). The V gene end was trimmed by 1 base and the J gene end by 3 bases; junction bases not matched to a gene: 5. CDR3 region: CSARATGTANEKLFF. The CDR3 DNA is TGCAGTGCTAGAGCGACCGGGACAGCTAATGAAAAACTGTTTTTT.

This clonotype was found many times. The J gene is TRBJ2-1, the V gene TRBV5-8; D is possibly TRBD1 or TRBD2 (5 bases each). V was shortened by 0 bases and J by 15 bases, with 13 bases between the two germline ends. Germline loops: CDR1 SGHTS, CDR2 YDEGEE. The CDR3 spans 12 residues. The CDR3 DNA follows: TGTGCCAGCAGCTTGGGAGGGGCCCTCAGGTTCTTC. Residues: CASSLGGALRFF.

This clonotype was found many times. J is TRBJ1-4 and V is TRBV6-1; D uncertain. CDR1 MNHNS and CDR2 SASEGT come from the germline V gene. Trimming shortened V by 5 bases and J by 8 bases, and 24 bases separated the two germline ends. This CDR3 is 17 amino acids long. CDR3 DNA sequence: TGTGCCAGCAGTATCTCCGGACCCCGCGGAGCAAGAGAAAAACTGTTTTTT. Translated, it gives CASSISGPRGAREKLFF.

This clonotype was observed a handful of times. The V gene is TRBV2, the J gene TRBJ1-1; no definite D call. The germline CDR1 and CDR2 sequences are SNHLY and FYNNEI. The CDR3 is 13 amino acids. Trimming removed 8 bases at V and 1 base at J, with 11 bases between. The DNA for the CDR3 is TGTGCCAGCCATCGAGGTGGGAACACTGAAGCTTTCTTT. Residues: CASHRGGNTEAFF.

The chain employs TRBV7-6 and TRBJ2-6; maybe TRBD1 (6 bases). The CDR3 runs to 18 residues. V was cut by 5 bases and J by 4 bases, with 21 bases left in between. Germline V gene sequence: CDR1 SGHVS, CDR2 FNYEAQ. CDR3 protein: CASSENRVTNAGANVLTF. DNA for the CDR3: TGTGCCAGCAGCGAGAACAGGGTAACCAATGCCGGGGCCAACGTCCTGACTTTC.

V and J are TRBV5-4 and TRBJ2-1, with 11 bases identical to TRBD1. V lost 2 bases, J lost 7 bases, and 5 bases stayed unmatched. The CDR3 extends over 15 amino acids. Germline values: CDR1 SGHNT, CDR2 YYREEE (reference sequence). The CDR3 here is CASSLGTGGKNEQFF. The DNA for the CDR3 is TGTGCCAGCAGCTTAGGGACAGGGGGTAAGAATGAGCAGTTCTTC.

The V and J genes are TRBV19 and TRBJ2-5; 8 nucleotides agree with TRBD1. J was trimmed by 5 bases and V by 1 base; bases with no gene match: 6. The CDR3 runs to 15 residues. The germline V gene encodes CDR1 LNHDA and CDR2 SQIVND (reference sequence). In nucleotides, the CDR3 is TGTGCCAGTAGTATAGTCACAGGGGGACGGGAGACCCAGTACTTC. Protein: CASSIVTGGRETQYF. Based on the CDR3 plus reference TRBV19 and TRBJ2-5, the full variable domain is DGGITQSPKYLFRKEGQNVTLSCEQNLNHDAMYWYRQDPGQGLRLIYYSQIVNDFQKGDIAEGYSVSREKKESFPLTVTSAQKNPTAFYLCASSIVTGGRETQYFGPGTRLLVL.

The rearrangement links TRBV29-1 to TRBJ1-1; D unresolved. The CDR3 has 15 amino acids. The germline V gene has CDR1 SQVTM and CDR2 ANQGSEA. V lost 3 bases, J lost 3 bases, and 17 bases lay in between. The CDR3 is CSVDPHGRRDTEAFF. The CDR3, as DNA: TGCAGCGTTGACCCCCACGGAAGGAGGGACACTGAAGCTTTCTTT. Full variable domain (remainder filled in from reference TRBV29-1 and TRBJ1-1): SAVISQKPSRDICQRGTSLTIQCQVDSQVTMMFWYRQQPGQSLTLIATANQGSEATYESGFVIDKFPISRPNLTFSTLTVSNMSPEDSSIYLCSVDPHGRRDTEAFFGQGTRLTVV.

This clonotype was counted ten times or more. This chain connects TRBV19 to TRBJ2-1; 8 nucleotides agree with TRBD1. This CDR3 spans 15 amino acids. V lost 7 bases and J lost 6; bases outside the gene matches: 11. CDR1 LNHDA and CDR2 SQIVND come from the germline V gene (reference sequence). The CDR3 DNA reads TGTGCCAGTACCCCGGAGGACAGGGAGGCCAATGAGCAGTTCTTC. Translation: CASTPEDREANEQFF.

V gene TRBV7-6 combines with J gene TRBJ1-6; D is possibly TRBD1 (6 bases). The CDR3 is made up of 14 amino acids. Trimming stripped 4 bases from V and 9 bases from J, with 13 bases between. From germline, CDR1 is SGHVS and CDR2 FNYEAQ. CDR3 sequence (DNA): TGTGCCAGCAGCTCGGACAGATTACTTTCACCCCTCCACTTT. Protein product: CASSSDRLLSPLHF.

V gene TRBV7-3 combines with J gene TRBJ2-7; D possibly corresponds to TRBD2 (6 bases). The V end lost 10 bases, the J end lost 4 bases, and 14 bases lay between the germline ends. Looked up from germline, CDR1 is SGHTA and CDR2 is FQGTGA. There are 12 residues in the CDR3. CDR3 residues: CAISDLAYEQYF. The CDR3 DNA reads TGTGCCATCAGTGACCTAGCGTACGAGCAGTACTTC.

This chain connects TRBV2 to TRBJ2-7; TRBD1 is a possible D gene (6 bases). Germline CDR1 is SNHLY and CDR2 is FYNNEI. CDR3 length: 13 residues. The V and J ends lost 2 bases and 2 bases respectively, with 7 bases between them. This CDR3 reads CASSERTAYEQYF. CDR3 bases: TGTGCCAGCAGTGAAAGGACAGCCTACGAGCAGTACTTC.

The chain couples TRBV2 to TRBJ1-1; D not resolved. Germline V gene sequence: CDR1 SNHLY, CDR2 FYNNEI. This CDR3 is 17 amino acids long. V gave up 5 bases and J gave up 1 base, with 20 bases separating them. CDR3 bases: TGTGCCAGCAGTTTACGTCGTCCGACGGGGAAGAACACTGAAGCTTTCTTT. It specifies CASSLRRPTGKNTEAFF. Together with reference TRBV2 and TRBJ1-1, the CDR3 gives the full variable domain: EPEVTQTPSHQVTQMGQEVILRCVPISNHLYFYWYRQILGQKVEFLVSFYNNEISEKSEIFDDQFSVERPDGSNFTLKIRSTKLEDSAMYFCASSLRRPTGKNTEAFFGQGTRLTVV.

In this sample, this clonotype turned up many times. The chain links TRBV12-3 or TRBV12-4 to TRBJ2-3, with a tentative D call TRBD2 (5 bases). The CDR3 has 12 amino acids. V lost 1 base and J lost 7, with 6 bases in between. In DNA, the CDR3 is TGTGCCAGCAGTTTAGGAGGGAATACGCAGTATTTT. Translation gives CASSLGGNTQYF.

This clonotype was recorded once. The genes are TRBV11-3 and TRBJ1-6, with 9 bases that match TRBD1. Germline V gives CDR1 SGHNT, CDR2 YENEEA. With 7 bases clipped from V and 8 bases from J, the junction kept 9 bases outside the gene matches. The CDR3 extends over 15 amino acids. The CDR3 loop reads CASTINRGLDSPLHF. The DNA for the CDR3 is TGTGCCAGCACCATAAACAGGGGGCTGGATTCACCCCTCCACTTT.

The V call is TRBV24-1, the J call TRBJ2-5; tentative D call: TRBD1 (6 bases). Germline lookup yields CDR1 KGHDR and CDR2 SFDVKD. Trimming took 3 bases from V and 4 from J, leaving 11 bases between them. The CDR3 totals 14 residues. CDR3 DNA sequence: TGTGCCACCAGTGATGCGGACAGAGCAGAGACCCAGTACTTC. Translated, it gives CATSDADRAETQYF.

This clonotype was picked up many times. The chain links TRBV12-3 or TRBV12-4 to TRBJ1-1, with TRBD1 identical over 7 bases. V trimming: 3 bases; J trimming: 8 bases; junction bases outside the gene matches: 6. This CDR3 spans 13 amino acids. The CDR3 nucleotides are TGTGCCAGCAGTTTGCAAACAGGGGCGGAAGCTTTCTTT. As protein: CASSLQTGAEAFF.

In this sample, this clonotype turned up once. The chain couples TRBV29-1 to TRBJ1-2; D uncertain. The CDR3 totals 14 residues. Germline V CDR1 and CDR2: SQVTM, ANQGSEA. Trimming left V 5 bases short and J 4 bases short, with 17 bases between. CDR3 DNA sequence: TGCAGCGTTTTTCTACCCAAGGCTATCTATGGCTACACCTTC. Translation: CSVFLPKAIYGYTF.

This clonotype was counted many times. The gene calls are TRBV6-1 and TRBJ1-4; D is perhaps TRBD1 (6 bases). The CDR3 loop spans 16 amino acids. V lost 5 bases to trimming and J lost 6 bases, with 19 bases between them. Germline V gene lookup returns CDR1 MNHNS and CDR2 SASEGT. CDR3 residues: CASSPTPQGFHEKLFF. The CDR3 region has the DNA TGTGCCAGCAGTCCAACCCCACAGGGTTTCCATGAAAAACTGTTTTTT.

The chain uses TRBV15 and TRBJ1-4; unclear D gene. CDR3 size: 13 residues. Trimming removed 6 bases at V and 5 bases at J, with 10 bases between. Germline V gene lookup returns CDR1 LNHNV and CDR2 YYDKDF (reference sequence). CDR3 sequence reads: CATREDGNEKLFF. CDR3 in DNA: TGTGCCACCAGAGAGGACGGCAATGAAAAACTGTTTTTT.

This clonotype occurred a few times. V usage is TRBV29-1 and J usage is TRBJ2-7; 8 positions match TRBD1. Germline V lookup: CDR1 SQVTM, CDR2 ANQGSEA. The CDR3 runs 14 residues. J lost 2 bases, V lost 6 bases, and 9 bases had no gene match. CDR3 sequence (DNA): TGCAGCGTGCTGATGGCAGGGGGCACCTACGAGCAGTACTTC. It encodes CSVLMAGGTYEQYF.

The chain recombines TRBV25-1 with TRBJ2-5; D possibly corresponds to TRBD1 (6 bases). The V and J ends lost 8 bases and 2 bases respectively, with 9 bases between them. Per germline, CDR1 MGHDK and CDR2 SYGVNS. This CDR3 comprises 12 residues. CDR3 coding DNA: TGTGCCAGCGTAGACAGGCAAGAGACCCAGTACTTC. Translation gives CASVDRQETQYF.

This clonotype is termed medium-sized. V usage is TRBV29-1 and J usage is TRBJ2-1, with 7 nucleotides matching TRBD1. The CDR3 sequence is 14 residues long. V dropped 7 bases and J dropped 8; count of bases not matched to a gene: 14. Germline V gene sequence: CDR1 SQVTM, CDR2 ANQGSEA. CDR3 DNA: TGCAGCGCCCCCGGGTCGAGGGACAGTGATGAGCAGTTCTTC. This translates into CSAPGSRDSDEQFF.

A single count supports this clonotype. The V call is TRBV24-1, the J call TRBJ2-5, with D hard to call. Germline lookup yields CDR1 KGHDR and CDR2 SFDVKD. This CDR3 region has 12 residues. The V and J ends lost 1 base and 4 bases respectively, with 3 bases between them. CDR3 residues: CATSDLGETQYF. The CDR3, as DNA: TGTGCCACCAGTGATTTAGGAGAGACCCAGTACTTC.